This TCR beta chain was recovered during a study of T cells in Graves' hyperthyroidism and ophthalmopathy. Overall study results and limits: Blood also held most thyroid clonotypes expanded beyond 0.001. Progression to ophthalmopathy was predicted a median of approximately 6.4 months early.

Comments on this clonotype: Its specificity is not known.

Germline CDR1 reads SNHLY; CDR2 reads FYNNEI. The ends lost 5 bases at V and 4 bases at J; junction bases unmatched: 6. This CDR3 spans 14 amino acids. Amplification of TCR beta CDR3 regions used RNA as the template. First-round RT-PCR with HTBI primers amplified the TCR CDR3 region. From the multiplex PCR reads, TCRdb called clonotypes with MiXCR, one entry per CDR3 protein. Here the sample spans roughly 700,000 distinct CDR3 sequences, approximately 40% being singletons. Using 9.5 to 10 ml of fresh peripheral blood, PBMCs were prepared. The sample comprised blood. This receptor was identified in a woman aged 40 to 55 with Graves' hyperthyroidism. The chain has TRBV2 and TRBJ2-7; 9 bases match TRBD2. In nucleotides, the CDR3 is TGTGCCAGCAGTTCGCTAAGCGGGGGGTACGAGCAGTACTTC. Protein sequence: CASSSLSGGYEQYF.